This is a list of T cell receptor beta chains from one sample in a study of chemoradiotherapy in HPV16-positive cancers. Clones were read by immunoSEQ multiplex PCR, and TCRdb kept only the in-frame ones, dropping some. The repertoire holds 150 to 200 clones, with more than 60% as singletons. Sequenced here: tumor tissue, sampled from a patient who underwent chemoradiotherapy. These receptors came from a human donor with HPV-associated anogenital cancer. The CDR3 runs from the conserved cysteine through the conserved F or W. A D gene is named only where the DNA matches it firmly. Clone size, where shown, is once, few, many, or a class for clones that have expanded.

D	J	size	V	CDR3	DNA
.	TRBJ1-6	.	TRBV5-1	CASSLGVGSYNSPLHF	TGCGCCAGCAGCTTGGGTGTTGGATCCTATAATTCACCCCTCCACTTT
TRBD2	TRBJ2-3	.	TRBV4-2	CASSQEGAGGPDTQYF	TGTGCCAGCAGCCAAGAGGGCGCGGGGGGCCCAGATACGCAGTATTTT
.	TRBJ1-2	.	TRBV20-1	CSAPKSGTHTF	TGCAGTGCGCCTAAGTCGGGCACTCACACCTTC
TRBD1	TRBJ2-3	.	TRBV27	CAAMGQGLDTQYF	TGTGCCGCGATGGGACAGGGGTTAGATACGCAGTATTTT
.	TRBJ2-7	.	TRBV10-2	CASSEFRSSYEQYF	TGCGCCAGCAGTGAGTTTAGGTCCTCCTACGAGCAGTACTTC
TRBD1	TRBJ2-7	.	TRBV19	CASREGQGYEQYF	TGTGCCAGTAGAGAGGGACAGGGCTACGAGCAGTACTTC
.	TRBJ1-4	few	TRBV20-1	CSAVIIGELFF	TGCAGTGCTGTCATTATCGGAGAACTGTTTTTT
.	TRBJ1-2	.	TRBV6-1	CASSSYREHYRGYTF	TGTGCCAGCAGTTCTTATCGCGAACACTATCGGGGCTACACCTTC
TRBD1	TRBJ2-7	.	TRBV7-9	CASSSTKARQGTSPYEQYF	TGTGCCAGCAGCTCAACGAAAGCCAGACAGGGGACAAGCCCCTACGAGCAGTACTTC
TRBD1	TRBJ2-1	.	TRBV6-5	CASRRDSYNEQFF	TGTGCCAGCAGGAGGGACAGTTACAATGAGCAGTTCTTC
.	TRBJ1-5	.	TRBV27	CASSFGSASNQPQHF	TGTGCCAGCAGTTTTGGTTCGGCTAGCAATCAGCCCCAGCATTTT
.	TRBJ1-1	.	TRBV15	CATSRRGEGTTEAFF	TGTGCCACCAGCAGGAGGGGGGAGGGAACGACTGAAGCTTTCTTT
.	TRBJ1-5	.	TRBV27	CASSLGSPNQPQHF	TGTGCCAGCAGTCTCGGGTCCCCAAATCAGCCCCAGCATTTT
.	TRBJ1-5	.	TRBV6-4	CASSATGDPHQPQHF	TGTGCCAGCAGTGCGACAGGCGATCCCCATCAGCCCCAGCATTTT
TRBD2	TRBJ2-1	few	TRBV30	CAWTLGAGGTDEQFF	TGTGCCTGGACCTTAGGAGCGGGGGGTACCGATGAGCAGTTCTTC
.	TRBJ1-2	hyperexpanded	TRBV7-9	CASSLRGYGYTF	TGTGCCAGCAGCTTACGGGGCTATGGCTACACCTTC